These 13 T cell receptor beta chains were all obtained from the same sample, sequenced in a study of human T cells and chemical hapten exposure. TCRdb reprocessed the RACE reads via MiXCR and lists one record per CDR3 protein. The table includes about 380,000 distinct CDR3 sequences, about 6% detected once. Time point given: patch test 2, 6 weeks after DPC sensitization. The treatment was: therapeutic diphenylcyclopropenone sensitization with weekly scalp DPC. The sequenced sample was whole blood, obtained in connection with sensitization to the hapten diphenylcyclopropenone (DPC). The receptors were gathered from a woman aged 18-35 years with alopecia areata. Some clones in this sample may be carry-over from other donors' samples.

This clonotype appeared a few times. The CDR3 loop is CASSETYQGAGGYTF. The CDR3, as DNA: TGCGCCAGCTCCGAGACCTACCAGGGGGCAGGGGGCTACACCTTC. The chain has TRBV10-2 and TRBJ1-2; 8 bases match TRBD1. Germline CDR1 and CDR2: WSHSY and SAAADI. The CDR3 runs to 15 residues. V shed 8 bases, J shed 8 bases, and the junction held 16 bases outside the gene matches.

There are a few counts of this clonotype. Here the CDR3 DNA reads TGTGCCAGCAGCCAAGGGTTGACAGGGGCGACCTACGAGCAGTACTTC. It specifies CASSQGLTGATYEQYF. J is TRBJ2-7 and V is TRBV4-2; 8 nucleotides align to TRBD1. The junction had 7 bases not matched to a gene; V was cut back by 1 base and J by 2 bases. The CDR3 has 16 residues. Germline values: CDR1 LGHNA, CDR2 YNFKEQ.

This clonotype was picked up a small number of times. The J gene is TRBJ2-7, the V gene TRBV29-1; D is ambiguous. The germline CDR1 and CDR2 sequences are SQVTM and ANQGSEA. The V and J ends lost 6 bases and 0 bases respectively, with 9 bases between them. The CDR3 totals 12 residues. Here the CDR3 reads CSVETASYEQYF. CDR3 bases: TGCAGCGTAGAAACAGCCTCCTACGAGCAGTACTTC.

This clonotype has more than one count but fewer than ten. V usage is TRBV7-2 and J usage is TRBJ2-3; TRBD2 aligns across 9 bases. This CDR3 is built from 19 residues. The V gene end was trimmed by 0 bases and the J gene end by 6 bases; junction bases not matched to a gene: 16. CDR1 SGHTA and CDR2 FQGNSA come from the germline V gene. DNA of the CDR3: TGTGCCAGCAGCTTAGCACCTAGCGGGGCACCCGGTGGGTGGGATACGCAGTATTTT. Protein product: CASSLAPSGAPGGWDTQYF.

This clonotype was seen repeatedly, ten times or more. CDR3 nucleotide sequence: TGTGCCATCAGTGACCTGAGTAGAACAGATACGCAGTATTTT. This codes for CAISDLSRTDTQYF. The gene calls are TRBV10-3 and TRBJ2-3; D is unresolved. Germline loops: CDR1 ENHRY, CDR2 SYGVKD. V lost 3 bases and J lost 3, with 10 bases in between. This CDR3 region has 14 residues.

This clonotype was detected many times. The J gene is TRBJ2-5, the V gene TRBV5-1, with D uncertain. CDR1 SGHRS and CDR2 YFSETQ come from the germline V gene. The CDR3 runs 17 residues. The V and J ends lost 1 base and 2 bases respectively, with 18 bases between them. The CDR3 loop reads CASSLIPQVEIQETQYF. As DNA, the CDR3 is TGCGCCAGCAGCTTGATTCCCCAGGTGGAGATTCAAGAGACCCAGTACTTC.

This clonotype was picked up many times. The chain recombines TRBV5-1 with TRBJ2-7; 8 bases fit TRBD1. This CDR3 contains 14 residues. V gave up 3 bases and J gave up 6 bases; unmatched junction bases: 8. Germline CDR1 is SGHRS and CDR2 is YFSETQ. CDR3 in amino acids: CASSSPGQAAEQYF. CDR3 sequence (DNA): TGCGCCAGCAGCTCGCCGGGACAGGCGGCCGAGCAGTACTTC.

V usage is TRBV7-9 and J usage is TRBJ2-7; either TRBD1 or TRBD2 may supply D (5 bases each). The CDR3 is 14 residues long. The V end was cut by 5 bases, the J end by 5 bases, with 16 bases between. Germline CDR1 reads SEHNR; CDR2 reads FQNEAQ (reference sequence). As DNA, the CDR3 is TGTGCCAGCAGCCCGCCTCCAGGGACCCACGAGCAGTACTTC. Translation gives CASSPPPGTHEQYF.

This clonotype was counted many times. V is TRBV11-2 and J is TRBJ1-1; weak D call: TRBD1 (6 bases). Germline-derived CDR1 and CDR2 are SGHAT and FQNNGV. V was cut by 2 bases and J by 0 bases, with 10 bases left in between. The CDR3 extends over 15 amino acids. The CDR3 DNA follows: TGTGCCAGCAGCTTATCTGGGGGCATGAACACTGAAGCTTTCTTT. It encodes CASSLSGGMNTEAFF.

The table lists this clonotype with many counts. The chain employs TRBV5-6 and TRBJ1-5; D may be TRBD1 (5 bases). There are 15 residues in the CDR3. Trimming removed 4 bases at V and 3 bases at J, with 14 bases between. Germline V gene lookup returns CDR1 SGHDT and CDR2 YYEEEE. The CDR3 is CASSRVQDNNQPQHF. CDR3 nucleotide sequence: TGTGCCAGCAGCCGGGTACAGGACAACAATCAGCCCCAGCATTTT.

V usage is TRBV6-5 and J usage is TRBJ1-1; 7 bases map to TRBD1. CDR1 is MNHEY, CDR2 SVGAGI, per germline. The CDR3 is 14 amino acids. The junction had 5 bases not matched to a gene; V was cut back by 5 bases and J by 2 bases. CDR3 sequence: CASSRTGSNTEAFF. The CDR3, as DNA: TGTGCCAGCAGTCGGACAGGATCTAACACTGAAGCTTTCTTT.

V usage is TRBV10-3 and J usage is TRBJ1-4; maybe TRBD1 (5 bases). With 4 bases removed from V and 8 bases from J, the gap between germline ends came to 14 bases. There are 14 residues in the CDR3. In germline, CDR1 is ENHRY, CDR2 SYGVKD. CDR3 protein: CAISGSGTSEKLFF. CDR3 nucleotides: TGTGCCATCAGTGGGTCCGGGACGAGCGAAAAACTGTTTTTT.

In this sample, this clonotype turned up a few times. This chain connects TRBV7-2 to TRBJ1-3, with D possibly being TRBD1 (5 bases). CDR1 is SGHTA and CDR2 is FQGNSA in the germline V gene. The CDR3 spans 14 residues. Trimming left V 5 bases short and J 8 bases short, with 16 bases between. CDR3 in DNA: TGTGCCAGCAGCCCCGCTACGGGGGTCGACACCATATATTTT. The encoded protein is CASSPATGVDTIYF. The variable domain in full, completed from reference TRBV7-2 and TRBJ1-3, reads GAGVSQSPSNKVTEKGKDVELRCDPISGHTALYWYRQSLGQGLEFLIYFQGNSAPDKSGLPSDRFSAERTGGSVSTLTIQRTQQEDSAVYLCASSPATGVDTIYFGEGSWLTVV.